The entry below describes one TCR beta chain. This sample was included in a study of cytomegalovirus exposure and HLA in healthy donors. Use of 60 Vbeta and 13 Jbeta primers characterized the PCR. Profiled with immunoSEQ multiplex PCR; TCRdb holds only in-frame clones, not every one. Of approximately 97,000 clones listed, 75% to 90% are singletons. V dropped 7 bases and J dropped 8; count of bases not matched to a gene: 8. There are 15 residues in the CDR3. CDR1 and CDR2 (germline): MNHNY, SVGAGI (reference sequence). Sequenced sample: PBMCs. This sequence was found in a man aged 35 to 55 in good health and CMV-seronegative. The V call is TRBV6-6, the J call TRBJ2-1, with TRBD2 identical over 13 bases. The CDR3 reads CASIRTSGGRDEQFF. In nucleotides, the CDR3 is TGTGCCAGCATTCGGACTAGCGGGGGAAGGGATGAGCAGTTCTTC.